This is a list of T cell receptor beta chains from one sample in a study of blood T cell repertoires in COVID-19. TCRdb's copy holds only in-frame clones and misses some; the assay was immunoSEQ multiplex PCR. The data contain 300,000 or so clones, 75% to 90% of them seen just once; the ten biggest clones take up 3.7%. Sample: peripheral blood. The receptors here all came from a woman aged 35 to 49 with acute or convalescent COVID-19. CDR3s include the opening cysteine and the closing phenylalanine or tryptophan. The D gene is left open where the match is weak. The size entry is marked missing in some rows and otherwise reads once, few, many or a size class.

D | size | J | V | CDR3 | DNA
TRBD1 | . | TRBJ1-5 | TRBV30 | CAWSPGTVNQPQHF | TGTGCCTGGAGTCCCGGGACAGTCAATCAGCCCCAGCATTTT
TRBD1 | . | TRBJ1-3 | TRBV10-2 | CASSTGTGFDGNTIYF | TGCGCCAGCAGTACCGGGACAGGGTTTGACGGAAACACCATATATTTT
. | . | TRBJ1-1 | TRBV12-3/TRBV12-4 | CASSLGEWTEAFF | TGTGCCAGCAGTTTAGGGGAGTGGACTGAAGCTTTCTTT
TRBD1 | . | TRBJ1-1 | TRBV11-2 | CASSNRGSEAFF | TGTGCCAGCAGCAACAGGGGGTCTGAAGCTTTCTTT
. | . | TRBJ1-1 | TRBV25-1 | CASSEYSGSLNTEAFF | TGTGCCAGCAGTGAATATTCGGGGAGTCTCAACACTGAAGCTTTCTTT
TRBD1 | . | TRBJ1-6 | TRBV3-1/TRBV3-2 | CASRRTGSSYNSPLHF | TGTGCCAGCAGGAGGACAGGGAGCTCCTATAATTCACCCCTCCACTTT
TRBD1 | . | TRBJ1-2 | TRBV14 | CASSQGVRGPDGYTF | TGTGCCAGCAGCCAAGGCGTCAGGGGGCCGGATGGCTACACCTTC
TRBD1 | . | TRBJ1-2 | TRBV5-5 | CASSSTGTGALNYGYTF | TGTGCCAGCAGTTCCACCGGGACAGGGGCCCTTAACTATGGCTACACCTTC
. | . | TRBJ1-5 | TRBV19 | CASNPRDTPNQPQHF | TGTGCCAGTAACCCACGGGACACCCCTAATCAGCCCCAGCATTTT
. | . | TRBJ1-1 | TRBV3-1/TRBV3-2 | CASSQGGGHTEAFF | TGTGCCAGCAGCCAAGGGGGGGGCCACACTGAAGCTTTCTTT
TRBD2 | . | TRBJ2-3 | TRBV4-1 | CASSQLAGGQDTQYF | TGCGCCAGCAGCCAACTAGCGGGGGGGCAAGATACGCAGTATTTT
TRBD1 | . | TRBJ2-3 | TRBV27 | CASSPTGSADTQYF | TGTGCCAGCAGCCCGACAGGGTCCGCAGATACGCAGTATTTT
. | many | TRBJ2-2 | TRBV6-4 | CASSEGGEVHTGELFF | TGTGCCAGCAGTGAAGGAGGAGAAGTCCACACCGGGGAGCTGTTTTTT
TRBD1 | . | TRBJ1-6 | TRBV28 | CASSLWGTGIKSPLHF | TGTGCCAGCAGTTTATGGGGGACAGGGATAAAGTCACCCCTCCACTTT
TRBD2 | . | TRBJ2-5 | TRBV15 | CATGGVRDQYF | TGTGCCACCGGGGGGGTCCGGGACCAGTACTTC
TRBD1 | . | TRBJ1-2 | TRBV19 | CASSQTGGDGYGYTF | TGTGCCAGTAGCCAGACAGGGGGCGATGGGTATGGCTACACCTTC
. | . | TRBJ1-4 | TRBV2 | CASSGQPSFATNEKLFF | TGTGCCAGCAGTGGACAGCCGTCCTTTGCAACTAATGAAAAACTGTTTTTT
TRBD1 | . | TRBJ2-2 | TRBV2 | CASSVVRGLAGELFF | TGTGCCAGCAGTGTAGTCAGGGGGCTTGCCGGGGAGCTGTTTTTT
TRBD2 | . | TRBJ2-1 | TRBV5-1 | CASSPTGTSGGRYNEQFF | TGCGCCAGCAGCCCAACCGGGACTAGCGGGGGCCGTTACAATGAGCAGTTCTTC
. | . | TRBJ2-1 | TRBV4-1 | CASSLGGEYNEQFF | TGCGCCAGCAGCCTAGGGGGAGAGTACAATGAGCAGTTCTTC
. | . | TRBJ1-3 | TRBV25-1 | CASRDAGDSGNTIYF | TGTGCCAGCCGTGATGCAGGGGACTCTGGAAACACCATATATTTT
. | . | TRBJ1-2 | TRBV4-1 | CASSQEGGRPGYTF | TGCGCCAGCAGCCAAGAAGGAGGCCGGCCCGGCTACACCTTC
. | once | TRBJ1-3 | TRBV13 | CASSPGVSGNTIYF | TGTGCCAGCAGCCCGGGAGTGTCTGGAAACACCATATATTTT
. | . | TRBJ2-1 | TRBV5-6 | CASSHYDNEQFF | TGTGCCAGCAGCCACTACGACAATGAGCAGTTCTTC
TRBD1 | . | TRBJ1-1 | TRBV27 | CASSLSGQQAFF | TGTGCCAGCAGTTTATCGGGACAGCAAGCTTTCTTT
. | . | TRBJ1-6 | TRBV6-4 | CASTRDAGSPPLHF | TGTGCCAGCACTCGGGACGCCGGGAGTCCACCCCTCCACTTT
TRBD1 | . | TRBJ1-1 | TRBV29-1 | CSADPGGRTEAFF | TGCAGCGCCGATCCAGGGGGTCGAACTGAAGCTTTCTTT
TRBD2 | . | TRBJ2-1 | TRBV3-1/TRBV3-2 | CASSPQSSGKSEQFF | TGTGCCAGCAGCCCCCAGTCTAGCGGGAAGTCTGAGCAGTTCTTC
. | . | TRBJ1-5 | TRBV4-1 | CASSQDMSNQPQHF | TGCGCCAGCAGCCAAGATATGAGCAATCAGCCCCAGCATTTT
. | . | TRBJ1-1 | TRBV11-3 | CASSSGTGVETEAFF | TGTGCCAGCAGCTCGGGGACGGGGGTAGAGACTGAAGCTTTCTTT
TRBD1 | few | TRBJ1-2 | TRBV9 | CASSVGGQSYGYTF | TGTGCCAGCAGCGTAGGGGGACAGTCCTATGGCTACACCTTC
TRBD1 | . | TRBJ2-2 | TRBV30 | CAWSLTGAGELFF | TGTGCCTGGAGCCTGACAGGGGCCGGGGAGCTGTTTTTT
TRBD1 | once | TRBJ1-5 | TRBV5-1 | CASSPGQGPNQPQHF | TGCGCCAGCAGCCCAGGACAGGGGCCAAATCAGCCCCAGCATTTT